Below, 13 T cell receptor beta chains from the same sample are listed, as sequenced in a study of blood T cells in healthy people across ages. PCR was performed a second time for roughly 7 to 11 cycles using a sample-barcoded 5' primer and a J-beta primer mix. Each CDR3 protein gets one entry after TCRdb re-called the 5' RACE reads with MiXCR. Counted here are about 600,000 distinct CDR3 sequences, under 55% occurring once; the ten biggest clones make up 20% to 25%. The sequenced material came from blood. These receptors came from an elderly man in good health.

This clonotype has a handful of counts. The rearrangement links TRBV6-6 to TRBJ2-7, with D possibly matching TRBD2 (7 bases). With 4 bases removed from V and 7 bases from J, the gap between germline ends came to 23 bases. The CDR3 contains 16 residues. Per germline, CDR1 MNHNY and CDR2 SVGAGI (reference sequence). The CDR3 coding sequence is TGTGCCAGCAGTTTCCGAGGGGGGGGCTCGGGGAATGAGCAGTACTTC. Translation: CASSFRGGGSGNEQYF.

The chain links TRBV7-9 to TRBJ1-1; D not certain. Germline V gene sequence: CDR1 SEHNR, CDR2 FQNEAQ (reference sequence). This CDR3 spans 16 amino acids. Trimming cost V 6 bases and J 5 bases, with 22 bases left between them. The CDR3 spells CASRNPVLLGGTEAFF. The DNA for the CDR3 is TGTGCCAGCAGGAATCCCGTCCTGCTTGGCGGAACTGAAGCTTTCTTT. The variable domain in full, with the rest retrieved from reference TRBV7-9 and TRBJ1-1, is DTGVSQNPRHKITKRGQNVTFRCDPISEHNRLYWYRQTLGQGPEFLTYFQNEAQLEKSRLLSDRFSAERPKGSFSTLEIQRTEQGDSAMYLCASRNPVLLGGTEAFFGQGTRLTVV.

On this clonotype: At one end the junction does not follow the germline gene, possibly because of a read error. The chain couples TRBV24-1 to TRBJ2-1; TRBD2 matches 10 bases. Germline loops: CDR1 KGHDR, CDR2 SFDVKD. The CDR3 is 16 residues long. The CDR3 here is CATSDLRLAGYNEPFF. For the CDR3, the DNA is TGTGCCACCAGTGATTTGCGACTAGCGGGTTACAATGAGCCGTTCTTC.

A few counts support this clonotype. The chain has TRBV7-2 and TRBJ2-7; no firm D call. This CDR3 has 14 amino acids. Per the germline V gene, CDR1 is SGHTA and CDR2 is FQGNSA. The ends were cut back, 4 bases at V and 3 bases at J, with 13 bases in the middle. As DNA, the CDR3 is TGTGCCAGCAGCTACCGGGCCGCGTTCTACGAGCAGTACTTC. Amino acid sequence: CASSYRAAFYEQYF. The full variable domain, completed using reference TRBV7-2 and TRBJ2-7, is GAGVSQSPSNKVTEKGKDVELRCDPISGHTALYWYRQSLGQGLEFLIYFQGNSAPDKSGLPSDRFSAERTGGSVSTLTIQRTQQEDSAVYLCASSYRAAFYEQYFGPGTRLTVT.

The chain has TRBV4-3 and TRBJ1-1, with D maybe TRBD1 (6 bases). Trimming took 1 base from V and 5 from J, leaving 14 bases between them. The CDR3 spans 15 residues. Germline V lookup: CDR1 LGHNA, CDR2 YSLEER. The CDR3 loop reads CASSQGGHGPTEAFF. CDR3 nucleotide sequence: TGCGCCAGCAGCCAAGGGGGACACGGACCGACTGAAGCTTTCTTT.

The chain recombines TRBV27 with TRBJ1-6; D gene uncertain. The CDR3 totals 15 residues. Germline CDR1 is MNHEY and CDR2 is SMNVEV (reference sequence). Trimming pared 2 bases from V and 8 bases from J, leaving 13 bases between. CDR3 DNA: TGTGCCAGCAGTTTAACCGGGGAGTGGGATTCACCCCTCCACTTT. Protein: CASSLTGEWDSPLHF.

V and J are TRBV6-2 or TRBV6-3 and TRBJ2-5; 7 nucleotides align to TRBD1. Trimming took 6 bases from V and 3 from J; bases not matched to a gene: 7. The germline V gene encodes CDR1 MNHEY and CDR2 SVGEGT. The CDR3 is 14 amino acids. The CDR3 coding sequence is TGTGCCAGCAGGGAGGCCGGGACAGAAGAGACCCAGTACTTC. It specifies CASREAGTEETQYF.

This clonotype occurred a few times. This chain links TRBV4-3 with TRBJ1-5; TRBD1 might be the D (6 bases). V shed 6 bases and J shed 1 base, with 16 bases lying between them. The germline V gene encodes CDR1 LGHNA and CDR2 YSLEER. The CDR3 has 16 residues. This CDR3 reads CASRPPGQTSNQPQHF. Here the CDR3 DNA reads TGCGCCAGCAGACCCCCTGGACAGACAAGCAATCAGCCCCAGCATTTT.

CDR3 residues: CASSSGAGLAQPQHF. In DNA form, the CDR3 reads TGTGCCAGCAGCTCGGGGGCAGGGTTAGCTCAGCCCCAGCATTTT. The chain links TRBV9 to TRBJ1-5, with D maybe TRBD1 (6 bases). V lost 4 bases, J lost 6 bases, and 17 bases lay in between. Germline CDR1 is SGDLS and CDR2 is YYNGEE. The CDR3 totals 15 residues.

The chain joins TRBV12-3 or TRBV12-4 to TRBJ1-1; 11 bases match TRBD1. The CDR3 runs 12 residues. Trimming removed 5 bases from V and 10 bases from J; junction bases left unmatched: 3. The CDR3 loop reads CASSTGQGAAFF. As DNA, the CDR3 is TGTGCCAGCAGTACCGGACAGGGGGCAGCTTTCTTT.

There are many counts of this clonotype. The chain combines TRBV7-9 with TRBJ2-7; D unclear. Germline assignment: CDR1 SEHNR and CDR2 FQNEAQ (reference sequence). The CDR3 is 12 amino acids. The V end was cut by 4 bases, the J end by 2 bases, with 6 bases between. The CDR3 DNA is TGTGCCAGCAGCTACGAGACCTACGAGCAGTACTTC. Amino acids: CASSYETYEQYF.

This clonotype was picked up many times. The CDR3 nucleotides are TGTGCCAGCAGTTCCGACTCACAGGGGTACATGAACACTGAAGCTTTCTTT. Its protein product is CASSSDSQGYMNTEAFF. The V call is TRBV6-6, the J call TRBJ1-1; 7 nucleotides line up with TRBD1. The CDR3 length is 17 residues. The V gene's germline CDR1 is MNHNY and CDR2 SVGAGI (reference sequence). Trimming cost V 4 bases and J 0 bases; bases outside gene matches: 11.

Here the CDR3 DNA reads TGCGCCAGCAGCCGATCACAGGCCTACGAGCAGTACTTC. Its translation: CASSRSQAYEQYF. The rearrangement joins TRBV5-1 to TRBJ2-7; perhaps TRBD1 as D (5 bases). With 4 bases removed from V and 2 bases from J, the gap between germline ends came to 10 bases. The CDR3 length is 13 residues. Germline-derived CDR1 and CDR2 are SGHRS and YFSETQ.